This T cell receptor (beta chain) was documented in a study of T cell responses to AZD1222 COVID-19 vaccine. Findings and caveats of the study: Spike-specific TCR repertoires showed rising breadth and depth after two AZD1222 doses.

The CDR3 sequence is 13 residues long. V lost 6 bases, J lost 5 bases, and 13 bases lay in between. Germline-derived CDR1 and CDR2 are WNHNN and SYGVQD (reference sequence). This clone was found a few times. No antigen is known for it. Generated by immunoSEQ multiplex PCR, the TCRdb table keeps only in-frame clones and is missing some. The sample has 100,000 to 120,000 clones; approximately 90% are singletons. The input for sequencing was peripheral blood, taken on day 0 of AZD1222 vaccination. The chain links TRBV10-1 to TRBJ1-1; D may be TRBD1 (5 bases). The receptor comes from an adult in good health. The CDR3 protein is CASRAGGETEAFF. The CDR3 DNA sequence: TGCGCCAGCAGGGCCGGGGGAGAGACTGAAGCTTTCTTT.